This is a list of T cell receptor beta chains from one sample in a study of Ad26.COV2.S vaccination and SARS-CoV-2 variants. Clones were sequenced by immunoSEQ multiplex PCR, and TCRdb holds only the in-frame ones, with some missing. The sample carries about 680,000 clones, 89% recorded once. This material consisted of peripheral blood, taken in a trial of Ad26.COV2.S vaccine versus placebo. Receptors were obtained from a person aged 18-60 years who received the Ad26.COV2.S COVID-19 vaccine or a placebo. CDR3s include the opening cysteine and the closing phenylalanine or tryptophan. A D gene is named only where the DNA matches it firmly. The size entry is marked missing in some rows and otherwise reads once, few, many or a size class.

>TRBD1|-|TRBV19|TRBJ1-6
TGTGCCAGTAGTATCTCACCGGGACAGACGAATTCACCCCTCCACTTT
CASSISPGQTNSPLHF
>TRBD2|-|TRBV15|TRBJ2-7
TGTGCCACCAGCAGAGATAGGTCTAGCGGGAACTACGAGCAGTACTTC
CATSRDRSSGNYEQYF
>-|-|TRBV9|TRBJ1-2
TGTGCCAGCAGCGATCGGGAGGGGTACCCTAGCTACTATGGCTACACCTTC
CASSDREGYPSYYGYTF
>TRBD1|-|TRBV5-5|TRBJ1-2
TGTGCCAGCAGCTCGGCCCCCGGGACAGATTATGGCTACACCTTC
CASSSAPGTDYGYTF
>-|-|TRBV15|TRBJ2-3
TGTGCCACCAGCAGAGACAACTACGCCACAGATACGCAGTATTTT
CATSRDNYATDTQYF
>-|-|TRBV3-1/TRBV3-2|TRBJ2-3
TGTGCCAGCAGCCAAGGTCGCCCTCGGGCAGATACGCAGTATTTT
CASSQGRPRADTQYF
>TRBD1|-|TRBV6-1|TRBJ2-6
TGTGCCAGCAGTGAATACCGGACAGGCACCCTTTACTCTGGGGCCAACGTCCTGACTTTC
CASSEYRTGTLYSGANVLTF
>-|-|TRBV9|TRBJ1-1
TGTGCCAGCAGCGTAGGGTTAGGGAGGAGCACTGAAGCTTTCTTT
CASSVGLGRSTEAFF
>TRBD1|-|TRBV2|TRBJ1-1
TGTGCCAGCAGACCGGGACAGGGGGTGAACACTGAAGCTTTCTTT
CASRPGQGVNTEAFF
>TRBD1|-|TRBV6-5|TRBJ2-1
TGTGCCAGCAGCTTTACAGGGGGACCCTACAATGAGCAGTTCTTC
CASSFTGGPYNEQFF
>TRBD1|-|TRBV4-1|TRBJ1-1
TGCGCCAGCAGCCAAGATAGGGGGCCCACTGAAGCTTTCTTT
CASSQDRGPTEAFF
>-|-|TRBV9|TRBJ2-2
TGTGCCAGCAGCGCTCAGGGATTTGCCGGGGAGCTGTTTTTT
CASSAQGFAGELFF
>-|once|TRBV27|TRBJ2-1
TGTGCCAGCAGTTTATTCGCCGGGACCGCCTACAATGAGCAGTTCTTC
CASSLFAGTAYNEQFF
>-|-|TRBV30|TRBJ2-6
TGTGCCTGGAGTGTACCGGCTTCTGGGGCCAACGTCCTGACTTTC
CAWSVPASGANVLTF
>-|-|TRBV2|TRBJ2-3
TGTGCCAGCAGCCCCGGGGGGCGGACGGTAGGGACAGATACGCAGTATTTT
CASSPGGRTVGTDTQYF
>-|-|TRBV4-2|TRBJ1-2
TGTGCCAGCAGCCAAGATGGTGAAGTCTATGGCTACACCTTC
CASSQDGEVYGYTF
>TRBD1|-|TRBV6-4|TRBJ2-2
TGTGCCAGCAGTGACCGGGACAGGGGGCTGAACACCGGGGAGCTGTTTTTT
CASSDRDRGLNTGELFF
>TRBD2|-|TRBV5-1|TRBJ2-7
TGCGCCAGCAGACTAGCGGGAGGCGACGAGCAGTACTTC
CASRLAGGDEQYF
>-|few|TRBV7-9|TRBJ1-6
TGTGCCAGCAGCTTAGTCGGGGAACCCCTCCACTTT
CASSLVGEPLHF
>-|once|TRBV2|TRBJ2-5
TGTGCCAGCAGTGTTTCGTCAGGGCCTGGAGGGGAGACCCAGTACTTC
CASSVSSGPGGETQYF
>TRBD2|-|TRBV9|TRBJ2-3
TGTGCCAGCAGCGTAGCCAGCGGGGGGACCACAGATACGCAGTATTTT
CASSVASGGTTDTQYF
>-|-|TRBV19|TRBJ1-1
TGTGCCAGTAGTATCGGGGGGACGAACACTGAAGCTTTCTTT
CASSIGGTNTEAFF
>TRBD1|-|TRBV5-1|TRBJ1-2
TGCGCCAGCAGCTTGTCGGGGACAGTTAACTATGGCTACACCTTC
CASSLSGTVNYGYTF
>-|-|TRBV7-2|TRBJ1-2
TGTGCCAGCAGCTTAGATTCTAACTATGGCTACACCTTC
CASSLDSNYGYTF
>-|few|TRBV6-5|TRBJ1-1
TGTGCCAGCAGTTACGGGGGGGGAGGGACTGAAGCTTTCTTT
CASSYGGGGTEAFF
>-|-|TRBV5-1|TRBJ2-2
TGCGCCAGCAGCTTGGGTCCCGGGGGGAACACCGGGGAGCTGTTTTTT
CASSLGPGGNTGELFF
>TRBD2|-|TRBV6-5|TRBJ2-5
TGTGCCAGCAGTCAACTAGCGCCCCAAGAGACCCAGTACTTC
CASSQLAPQETQYF
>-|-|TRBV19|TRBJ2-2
TGTGCCACAGGGGTAGAAGGGGCGTACACCGGGGAGCTGTTTTTT
CATGVEGAYTGELFF
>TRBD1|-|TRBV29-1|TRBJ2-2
TGCAGCGTTGCGCAGGGGGCGAATACCGGGGAGCTGTTTTTT
CSVAQGANTGELFF
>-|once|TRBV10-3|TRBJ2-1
TGTGCCATCAGTGAGTCGGAGCGGGCGGGTGAGCAGTTCTTC
CAISESERAGEQFF
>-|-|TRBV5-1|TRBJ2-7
TGCGCCAGCAGCGTACAGGGCGACGAGCAGTACTTC
CASSVQGDEQYF
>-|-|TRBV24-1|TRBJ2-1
TGTGCCACCAGTGATTTCCAGAATGAGCAGTTCTTC
CATSDFQNEQFF
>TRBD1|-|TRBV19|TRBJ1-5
TGTGCCAGTACCTCTACAGGGGATTGGGCTCAGCCCCAGCATTTT
CASTSTGDWAQPQHF
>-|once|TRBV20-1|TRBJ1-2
TGCAGTGCTAGTCGTAGTGGCTACACCTTC
CSASRSGYTF
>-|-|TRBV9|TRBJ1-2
TGTGCCAGCAGCTTCTCCCGGGAGGGCGCGGGGGACTATGGCTACACCTTC
CASSFSREGAGDYGYTF
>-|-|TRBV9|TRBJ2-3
TGTGCCAGCAGCGTAGTAGGGGTGGCAGATACGCAGTATTTT
CASSVVGVADTQYF
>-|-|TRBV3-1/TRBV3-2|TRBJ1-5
TGTGCCGGCAGCCAGGGTCCTCATGAACCCCAGCATTTT
CAGSQGPHEPQHF
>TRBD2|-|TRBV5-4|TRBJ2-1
TGTGCCAGCAGCTTTGGGACTAGCGGGTCGGGTGAGCAGTTCTTC
CASSFGTSGSGEQFF
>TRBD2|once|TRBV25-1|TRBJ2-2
TGTGCCAGCAGTACCCCAGCGGGAAAGAACACCGGGGAGCTGTTTTTT
CASSTPAGKNTGELFF
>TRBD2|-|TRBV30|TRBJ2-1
TGTGCCTGGAGTGTCAGGACTAGCTCCTACAATGAGCAGTTCTTC
CAWSVRTSSYNEQFF
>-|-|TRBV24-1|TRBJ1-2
TGTGCCACCAGTGAAAGAGGGGAGCATGGCTACACCTTC
CATSERGEHGYTF
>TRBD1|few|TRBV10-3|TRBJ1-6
TGTGCCATCGCCCCGGGACAGGGGTTTCATAATTCACCCCTCCACTTT
CAIAPGQGFHNSPLHF
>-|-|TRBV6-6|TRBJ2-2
TGTGCCAGCAGCGATGCGGCCGGGGAGCTGTTTTTT
CASSDAAGELFF
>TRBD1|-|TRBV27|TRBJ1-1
TGTGCCAGCAGTTTGCTGGGACAGGGGGGGACTGAAGCTTTCTTT
CASSLLGQGGTEAFF
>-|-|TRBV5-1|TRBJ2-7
TGCGCCAGCAGCTTCGGATACGAGCAGTACTTC
CASSFGYEQYF
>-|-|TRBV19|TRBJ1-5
TGTGCCACCTCTCAGGGCTCTCGACCCCAGCATTTT
CATSQGSRPQHF
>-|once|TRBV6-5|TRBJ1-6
TGTGCCAGCACAATGGGGAGCTCCTATAATTCACCCCTCCACTTT
CASTMGSSYNSPLHF
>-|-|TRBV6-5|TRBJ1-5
TGTGCCAGCAGGGGGGACCAGCCCCAGCATTTT
CASRGDQPQHF
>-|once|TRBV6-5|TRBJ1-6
TGTGCCAGCAACCGCCAAGGGGTGGTTTCACCCCTCCACTTT
CASNRQGVVSPLHF
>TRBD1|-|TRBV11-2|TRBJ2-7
TGTGCCAGCAGCTCCGGGACAGGGTTATACGAGCAGTACTTC
CASSSGTGLYEQYF
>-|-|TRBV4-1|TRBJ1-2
TGCGCCAGCAGCCAAGAGGGAGCAGGGTCGACCCCCCTCTATGGCTACACCTTC
CASSQEGAGSTPLYGYTF